The TCR beta chain under discussion was sequenced for a study of cytomegalovirus exposure and HLA in healthy donors. The primer mix had 60 Vbeta and 13 Jbeta primers. As processed by the authors: Later, tens of millions of unique TCR beta chains were counted in an analysis, and approximately 10 million of them were shared. Profiled with immunoSEQ multiplex PCR; TCRdb holds only in-frame clones, not every one. V and J calls and clone size follow that table, whereas D and trimming were derived from the DNA. The sample lists around 180,000 clones; around three quarters were seen once. Points on this clone: What it binds is unknown.

Study observations and caveats: Apparent HLA restriction characterized most CMV-associated TCR beta chains in a later analysis. In a later analysis, HLA-C alleles had the fewest associated TCRs, DRB1 alleles the most.

Germline-derived CDR1 and CDR2 are SGHRS and YFSETQ. This CDR3 has 15 amino acids. Trimming removed 0 bases from V and 2 bases from J; junction bases left unmatched: 4. The clonotype originates from a woman in her thirties or forties in good health and CMV-seronegative. The sequenced material came from PBMCs. The V gene is TRBV5-1, the J gene TRBJ2-7; 8 nucleotides agree with TRBD2. CDR3 nucleotide sequence: TGCGCCAGCAGCTTGGTAGCGGGACTTACCTACGAGCAGTACTTC. It codes for CASSLVAGLTYEQYF.